This T cell receptor beta chain was documented in a study of blood T cell repertoires in COVID-19. V gave up 10 bases and J gave up 8 bases; unmatched junction bases: 8. This CDR3 is 13 amino acids long. Only a few counts were recorded for this clone. Produced via immunoSEQ multiplex PCR; TCRdb's table is partial and in-frame only. This sample carries under 250,000 clones, 80% to 90% of them seen once, and the ten largest clones take 2% to 3%. The chain combines TRBV12-3 or TRBV12-4 with TRBJ1-4; 9 nucleotides match TRBD1. Sequencing was carried out using peripheral blood. The receptor's source is a woman in her thirties or forties with active or convalescent COVID-19. CDR3 loop: CATFRQGGEKLFF. The CDR3 DNA reads as TGTGCCACCTTTAGACAGGGGGGCGAAAAACTGTTTTTT.